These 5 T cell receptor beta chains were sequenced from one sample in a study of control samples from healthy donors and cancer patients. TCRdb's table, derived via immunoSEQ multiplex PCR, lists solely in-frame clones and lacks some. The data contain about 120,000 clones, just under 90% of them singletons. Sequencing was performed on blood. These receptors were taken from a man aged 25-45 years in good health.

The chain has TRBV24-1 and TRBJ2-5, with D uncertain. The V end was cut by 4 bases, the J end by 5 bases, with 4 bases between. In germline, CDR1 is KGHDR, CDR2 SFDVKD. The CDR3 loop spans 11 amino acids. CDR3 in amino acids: CATSDIETQYF. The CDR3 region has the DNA TGTGCCACCAGTGACATCGAGACCCAGTACTTC.

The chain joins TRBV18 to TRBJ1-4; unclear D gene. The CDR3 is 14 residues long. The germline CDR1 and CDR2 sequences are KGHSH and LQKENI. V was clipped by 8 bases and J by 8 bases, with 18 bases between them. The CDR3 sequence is CASRVTDGGEKLFF. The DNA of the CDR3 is TGTGCCAGCAGAGTCACAGATGGAGGCGAAAAACTGTTTTTT.

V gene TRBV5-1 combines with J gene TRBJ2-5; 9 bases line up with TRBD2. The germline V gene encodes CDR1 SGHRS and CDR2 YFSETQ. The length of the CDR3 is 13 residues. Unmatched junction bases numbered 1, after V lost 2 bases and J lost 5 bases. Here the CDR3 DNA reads TGCGCCAGCAGCTTTGCGGGGGGGGAGACCCAGTACTTC. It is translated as CASSFAGGETQYF.

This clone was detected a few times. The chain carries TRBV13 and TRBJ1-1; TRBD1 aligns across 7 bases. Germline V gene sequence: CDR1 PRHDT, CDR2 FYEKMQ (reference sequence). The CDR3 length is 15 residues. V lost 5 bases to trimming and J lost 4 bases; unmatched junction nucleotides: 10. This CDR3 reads CASSESQGGGTEAFF. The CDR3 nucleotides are TGTGCCAGCAGCGAGTCGCAGGGGGGTGGCACTGAAGCTTTCTTT.

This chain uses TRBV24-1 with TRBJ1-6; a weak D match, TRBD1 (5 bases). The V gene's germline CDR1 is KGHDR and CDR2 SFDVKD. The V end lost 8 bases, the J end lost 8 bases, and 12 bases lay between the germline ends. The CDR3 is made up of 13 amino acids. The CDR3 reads CATKARDDSPLHF. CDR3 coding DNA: TGTGCCACCAAGGCCAGGGATGATTCACCCCTCCACTTT.